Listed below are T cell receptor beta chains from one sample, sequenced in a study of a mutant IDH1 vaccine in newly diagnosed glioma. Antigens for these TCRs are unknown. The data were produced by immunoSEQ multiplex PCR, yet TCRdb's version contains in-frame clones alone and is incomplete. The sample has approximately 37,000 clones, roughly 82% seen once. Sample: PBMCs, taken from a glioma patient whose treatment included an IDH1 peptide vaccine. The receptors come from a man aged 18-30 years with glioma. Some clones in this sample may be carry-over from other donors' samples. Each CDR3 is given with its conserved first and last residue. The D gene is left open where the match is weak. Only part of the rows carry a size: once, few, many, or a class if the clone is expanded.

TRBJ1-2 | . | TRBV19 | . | CASNVATMGAYGYTF | TGTGCCAGTAATGTCGCCACCATGGGGGCCTATGGCTACACCTTC
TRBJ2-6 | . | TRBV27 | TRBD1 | CASGYTGAGANVLTF | TGTGCCAGCGGGTATACAGGGGCTGGGGCCAACGTCCTGACTTTC
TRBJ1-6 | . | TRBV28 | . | CASIPRGSYNSPLHF | TGTGCCAGCATCCCCAGGGGATCCTATAATTCACCCCTCCACTTT
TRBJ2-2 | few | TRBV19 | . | CASSIWRATGELFF | TGTGCCAGTAGTATATGGAGGGCCACCGGGGAGCTGTTTTTT
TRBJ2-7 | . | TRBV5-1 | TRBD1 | CASSLGGQTFYEQYF | TGCGCCAGCAGCTTGGGGGGACAGACTTTCTACGAGCAGTACTTC
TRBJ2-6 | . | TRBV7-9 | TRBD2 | CASSFKTSGAPGANVLTF | TGTGCCAGCAGCTTCAAGACTAGCGGGGCCCCCGGGGCCAACGTCCTGACTTTC
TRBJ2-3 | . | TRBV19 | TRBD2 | CASSRGLAVSTDTQYF | TGTGCCAGTAGCAGGGGACTAGCGGTTAGCACAGATACGCAGTATTTT
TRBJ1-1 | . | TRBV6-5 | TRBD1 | CASRKGQVLNTEAFF | TGTGCCAGCAGGAAGGGACAGGTACTCAACACTGAAGCTTTCTTT
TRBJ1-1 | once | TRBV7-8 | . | CASSLVAPFRKNTEAFF | TGTGCCAGCAGCTTAGTAGCCCCCTTCAGGAAGAACACTGAAGCTTTCTTT
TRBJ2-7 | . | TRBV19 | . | CASTEGLYEQYF | TGTGCCAGTACTGAAGGGCTCTACGAGCAGTACTTC
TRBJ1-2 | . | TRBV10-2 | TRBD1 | CASSDPQGGAVYGYTF | TGCGCCAGCAGTGACCCCCAGGGGGGGGCCGTCTATGGCTACACCTTC
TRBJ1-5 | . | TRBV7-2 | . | CASSLDGGYQPQHF | TGTGCCAGCAGCTTAGACGGGGGTTACCAGCCCCAGCATTTT
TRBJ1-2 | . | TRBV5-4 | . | CASSPALDRGYTF | TGTGCCAGCAGCCCTGCACTGGATCGTGGCTACACCTTC
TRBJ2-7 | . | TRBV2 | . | CASSGRQGVSYEQYF | TGTGCCAGCAGTGGGAGGCAGGGAGTATCCTACGAGCAGTACTTC
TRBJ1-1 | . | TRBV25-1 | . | CASEGGLGDTEAFF | TGTGCCAGCGAGGGGGGATTGGGGGACACTGAAGCTTTCTTT
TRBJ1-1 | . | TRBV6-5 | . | CASSYSMPTGRTFF | TGTGCCAGCAGTTACTCGATGCCGACGGGTCGGACTTTCTTT
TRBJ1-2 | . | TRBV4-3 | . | CASSQDSGPTYGYTF | TGCGCCAGCAGCCAAGACTCCGGCCCGACTTATGGCTACACCTTC
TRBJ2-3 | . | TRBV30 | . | CAWSLAGTDTQYF | TGTGCCTGGAGTCTGGCAGGAACAGATACGCAGTATTTT
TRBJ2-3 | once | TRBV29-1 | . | CSVEGGQLNTDTQYF | TGCAGCGTTGAGGGGGGGCAACTAAACACAGATACGCAGTATTTT
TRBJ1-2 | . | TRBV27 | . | CASSLSKGSPGYGYTF | TGTGCCAGCAGTTTATCAAAGGGGTCCCCGGGCTATGGCTACACCTTC
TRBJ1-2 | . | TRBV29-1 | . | CSVEQQNYGYTF | TGCAGCGTTGAACAACAGAACTATGGCTACACCTTC
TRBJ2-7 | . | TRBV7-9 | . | CASLGTYEQYF | TGTGCCAGCCTGGGGACCTACGAGCAGTACTTC
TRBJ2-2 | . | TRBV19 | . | CASSILPPGRANTGELFF | TGTGCCAGTAGCATCCTACCACCGGGACGGGCGAACACCGGGGAGCTGTTTTTT
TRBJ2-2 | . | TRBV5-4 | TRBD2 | CASSAGTSGSRVTGELFF | TGTGCCAGCAGCGCTGGGACTAGCGGGAGTAGGGTCACCGGGGAGCTGTTTTTT
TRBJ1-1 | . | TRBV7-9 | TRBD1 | CASSPSFTYPRGTEAFF | TGTGCCAGCAGCCCAAGCTTCACGTATCCCAGGGGGACTGAAGCTTTCTTT
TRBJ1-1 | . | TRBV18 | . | CASSPTGGARGMNTEAFF | TGTGCCAGCTCACCAACGGGGGGCGCGAGGGGCATGAACACTGAAGCTTTCTTT
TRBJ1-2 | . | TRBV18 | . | CASSPAGTPNYGYTF | TGTGCCAGCTCACCTGCAGGGACACCAAACTATGGCTACACCTTC
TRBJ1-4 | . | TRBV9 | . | CASSVGAGLGEKLFF | TGTGCCAGCAGCGTAGGGGCAGGGCTAGGTGAAAAACTGTTTTTT
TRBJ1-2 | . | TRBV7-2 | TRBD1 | CASSRDRGGYGYTF | TGTGCCAGCAGCCGGGACAGGGGAGGCTATGGCTACACCTTC
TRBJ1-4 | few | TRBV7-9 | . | CASSSGPREKLFF | TGTGCCAGCAGCTCCGGCCCCAGGGAAAAACTGTTTTTT
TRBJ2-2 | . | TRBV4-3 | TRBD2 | CASSFSRGGNTGELFF | TGCGCCAGCAGCTTCTCTCGGGGGGGGAACACCGGGGAGCTGTTTTTT
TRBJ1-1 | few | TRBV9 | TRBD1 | CASSVGGTGEREAFF | TGTGCCAGCAGCGTAGGGGGGACAGGAGAACGTGAAGCTTTCTTT
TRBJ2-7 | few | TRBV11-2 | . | CASSFAPGLDSYEQYF | TGTGCCAGCAGCTTTGCCCCGGGACTGGACTCCTACGAGCAGTACTTC
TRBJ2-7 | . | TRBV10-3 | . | CAISELAGAYEQYF | TGTGCCATCAGTGAGCTGGCAGGAGCCTACGAGCAGTACTTC
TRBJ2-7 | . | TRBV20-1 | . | CSARKRDEQYF | TGCAGTGCTAGAAAGCGGGACGAGCAGTACTTC